The T cell receptor beta chain described here comes from a study of blood T cell repertoires in COVID-19. As for the study in general: Donors in the United States, Italy and Spain gave samples during acute or convalescent COVID-19.

Those enrolled in Seattle joined during active infection and were followed longitudinally afterward. Clones were read by immunoSEQ multiplex PCR, and TCRdb kept only the in-frame ones, dropping some. Of fewer than 700,000 clones listed, around 90% were seen once; the top ten hold around 8%. This CDR3 contains 16 residues. V was pared by 8 bases and J by 0 bases, with 9 bases of the junction left unmatched. In germline, CDR1 is SGHRS, CDR2 YFSETQ. The sequence was obtained from a woman aged 45-65 years with COVID-19, enrolled during active disease. The sample taken for sequencing was peripheral blood. The gene calls are TRBV5-1 and TRBJ2-1, with TRBD2 matching 9 bases. This CDR3 is CASSAAGGSSYNEQFF. The CDR3 DNA reads TGCGCCAGTAGCGCTGCGGGGGGGAGCTCCTACAATGAGCAGTTCTTC.